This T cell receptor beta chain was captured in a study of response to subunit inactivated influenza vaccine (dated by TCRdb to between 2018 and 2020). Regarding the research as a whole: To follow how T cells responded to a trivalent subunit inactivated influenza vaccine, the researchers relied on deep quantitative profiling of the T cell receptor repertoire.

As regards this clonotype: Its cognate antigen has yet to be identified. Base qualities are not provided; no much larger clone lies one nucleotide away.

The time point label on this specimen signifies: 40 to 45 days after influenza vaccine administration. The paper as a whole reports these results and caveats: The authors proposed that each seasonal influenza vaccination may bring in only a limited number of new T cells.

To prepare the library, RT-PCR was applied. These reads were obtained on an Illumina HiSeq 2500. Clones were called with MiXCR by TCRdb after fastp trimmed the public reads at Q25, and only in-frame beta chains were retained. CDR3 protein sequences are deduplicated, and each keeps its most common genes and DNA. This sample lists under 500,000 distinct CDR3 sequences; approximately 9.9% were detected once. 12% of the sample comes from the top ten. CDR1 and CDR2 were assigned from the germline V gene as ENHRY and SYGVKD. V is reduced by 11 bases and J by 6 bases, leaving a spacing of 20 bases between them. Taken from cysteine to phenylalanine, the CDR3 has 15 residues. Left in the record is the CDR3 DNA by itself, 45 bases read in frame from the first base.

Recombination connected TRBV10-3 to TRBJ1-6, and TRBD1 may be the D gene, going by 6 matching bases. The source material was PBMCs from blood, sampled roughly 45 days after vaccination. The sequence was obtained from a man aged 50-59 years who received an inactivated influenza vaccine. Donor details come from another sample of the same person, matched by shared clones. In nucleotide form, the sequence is TGTGCCGCCAGTCCACAGGGAAACATTAATTCACCCCTCCACTTT. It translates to CAASPQGNINSPLHF.